These 23 T cell receptor beta chains were all obtained from the same sample, sequenced in a study of control samples from healthy donors and cancer patients. Profiling relied on immunoSEQ multiplex PCR, and the TCRdb table lists in-frame clones only, not all of them. The table includes around 110,000 clones, 70% to 90% detected once. The sequenced sample was blood. The receptor source for this set is a woman in her 70s in good health.

The rearrangement joins TRBV12-3 or TRBV12-4 to TRBJ1-2, with D possibly TRBD1 on 6 matching bases. The CDR3 is 12 amino acids. V was pared by 5 bases and J by 6 bases, with 10 bases between. The chain's CDR3 is CASSLQGNGYTF. The CDR3 nucleotides read TGTGCCAGCAGTCTACAGGGTAATGGCTACACCTTC.

The chain has TRBV24-1 and TRBJ2-1; D is unresolved. The CDR3 spans 14 residues. Trimming shortened V by 8 bases and J by 3 bases, and 13 bases separated the two germline ends. CDR1 is KGHDR, CDR2 SFDVKD, per germline. CDR3 loop: CATTPEDNYNEQFF. Here the CDR3 DNA reads TGTGCCACCACTCCGGAAGACAACTACAATGAGCAGTTCTTC.

The chain is built from TRBV3-1 (or the pseudogene TRBV3-2) and TRBJ2-5, with D perhaps given as TRBD1 or TRBD2 (5 bases each). The CDR3 loop spans 15 amino acids. The V end lost 4 bases, the J end lost 5 bases, and 17 bases lay between the germline ends. Germline V lookup: CDR1 LGHDT, CDR2 YNNKEL (reference sequence). CDR3 bases: TGTGCCAGCAGCCTAGGGGCAGGTCGAGGGGAGACCCAGTACTTC. Translation: CASSLGAGRGETQYF.

This clone appeared a few times. The same CDR3 also results from other DNA sequences found in this sample. The CDR3 nucleotides are TGTGCCAGCAGCGTAGGCGGCGTGGACACCATATATTTT. Translated, it gives CASSVGGVDTIYF. V is TRBV9 and J is TRBJ1-3; no firm D call. The CDR3 is 13 amino acids. The ends were cut back, 0 bases at V and 8 bases at J, with 9 bases in the middle. From germline, CDR1 is SGDLS and CDR2 YYNGEE. Supplemented by reference TRBV9 and TRBJ1-3, the full variable domain reads DSGVTQTPKHLITATGQRVTLRCSPRSGDLSVYWYQQSLDQGLQFLIQYYNGEERAKGNILERFSAQQFPDLHSELNLSSLELGDSALYFCASSVGGVDTIYFGEGSWLTVV.

The chain has TRBV19 and TRBJ2-1, with D tentatively TRBD2 (7 bases). V was pared by 5 bases and J by 6 bases, with 26 bases between. CDR3 length equals 18 residues. Germline V gives CDR1 LNHDA, CDR2 SQIVND (reference sequence). CDR3 sequence reads: CASSSARGGDISPNEQFF. The CDR3 DNA reads as TGTGCCAGTAGTTCCGCCCGAGGGGGGGACATCTCGCCCAATGAGCAGTTCTTC.

This chain links TRBV7-9 with TRBJ2-5, with D maybe TRBD2 (6 bases). Trimming shortened V by 2 bases and J by 2 bases, and 12 bases separated the two germline ends. This CDR3 is built from 15 residues. Germline assignment: CDR1 SEHNR and CDR2 FQNEAQ (reference sequence). The CDR3 bases are TGTGCCAGCAGCTTATCGGCGGGGCCGCAAGAGACCCAGTACTTC. Translating it yields CASSLSAGPQETQYF.

The V and J genes are TRBV7-9 and TRBJ1-5; D ambiguous. With 4 bases removed from V and 4 bases from J, the gap between germline ends came to 14 bases. CDR3 size: 15 residues. The V gene's germline CDR1 is SEHNR and CDR2 FQNEAQ (reference sequence). The CDR3, as DNA: TGTGCCAGCAGCTACGTGGGGTTAGAAAATCAGCCCCAGCATTTT. Translation gives CASSYVGLENQPQHF.

The CDR3 loop reads CASSPARGVAKNIQYF. The CDR3 nucleotides read TGTGCCAGCAGCCCCGCCAGGGGGGTAGCCAAAAACATTCAGTACTTC. This sequence joins TRBV5-6 and TRBJ2-4, with D possibly TRBD1 on 7 matching bases. Trimming stripped 4 bases from V and 0 bases from J, with 14 bases between. Germline CDR1 SGHDT, CDR2 YYEEEE. This CDR3 has 16 residues.

This chain connects TRBV19 to TRBJ2-3; D gene uncertain. V shed 3 bases and J shed 2 bases, with 3 bases lying between them. The germline gives CDR1 LNHDA, CDR2 SQIVND (reference sequence). The CDR3 totals 12 residues. CDR3 nucleotide sequence: TGTGCCAGTAGTATTTCCACAGATACGCAGTATTTT. It encodes CASSISTDTQYF.

The chain has TRBV7-9 and TRBJ2-5; D not resolved. Trimming took 5 bases from V and 5 from J, leaving 6 bases between them. The germline V gene encodes CDR1 SEHNR and CDR2 FQNEAQ (reference sequence). The CDR3 has 11 amino acids. CDR3 in DNA: TGTGCCAGCAGCCCCCTCGAGACCCAGTACTTC. Amino acids: CASSPLETQYF.

In DNA, the CDR3 is TGCAGCGTTGAGGGACTAGCGGGGGTAGATACGCAGTATTTT. Protein: CSVEGLAGVDTQYF. This chain connects TRBV29-1 to TRBJ2-3; TRBD2 matches 14 bases. The J segment lost 5 bases and the V segment lost 3 bases, leaving 1 base of the junction unmatched. Germline loops: CDR1 SQVTM, CDR2 ANQGSEA. CDR3 length: 14 amino acids.

The chain uses TRBV7-3 and TRBJ1-1; no clear D. Germline V gives CDR1 SGHTA, CDR2 FQGTGA. The CDR3 is 13 amino acids. V lost 8 bases, J lost 3 bases, and 13 bases lay in between. In DNA, the CDR3 is TGTGCCAGCTCGAGGACGTGGGACACTGAAGCTTTCTTT. This gives the protein CASSRTWDTEAFF.

The J gene is TRBJ1-2, the V gene TRBV18; 7 bases align to TRBD1. Germline V CDR1 and CDR2: KGHSH, LQKENI. After removal of 5 bases from V and 5 bases from J, the junction contained 8 bases not matched to a gene. The CDR3 loop spans 14 amino acids. CDR3 bases: TGTGCCAGCTCATCGGACAGGAGTTTGTATGGCTACACCTTC. This gives the protein CASSSDRSLYGYTF.

V and J are TRBV24-1 and TRBJ1-5, with D perhaps matching TRBD1 (6 bases). Germline V lookup: CDR1 KGHDR, CDR2 SFDVKD. Trimming removed 6 bases at V and 6 bases at J, with 14 bases between. The CDR3 runs 14 residues. CDR3 sequence: CATSTTGSAQPQHF. The DNA of the CDR3 is TGTGCCACCAGTACTACAGGGTCTGCTCAGCCCCAGCATTTT.

The chain joins TRBV5-5 to TRBJ1-1; perhaps TRBD1 as D (5 bases). This CDR3 region has 16 residues. The V end lost 1 base, the J end lost 3 bases, and 16 bases lay between the germline ends. The germline V gene has CDR1 SGHKS and CDR2 YYEKEE (reference sequence). The CDR3 DNA reads as TGTGCCAGCAGCTTGCGGCGCAGGGTGGGGGACACTGAAGCTTTCTTT. The encoded protein is CASSLRRRVGDTEAFF. Together with reference TRBV5-5 and TRBJ1-1, the CDR3 gives the full variable domain: DAGVTQSPTHLIKTRGQQVTLRCSPISGHKSVSWYQQVLGQGPQFIFQYYEKEERGRGNFPDRFSARQFPNYSSELNVNALLLGDSALYLCASSLRRRVGDTEAFFGQGTRLTVV.

The chain combines TRBV5-1 with TRBJ1-2; D gene unclear. V gave up 4 bases and J gave up 6 bases, with 22 bases separating them. The CDR3 runs to 16 residues. Germline CDR1 and CDR2: SGHRS and YFSETQ. CDR3 sequence: CASSHHSRTPGHGYTF. The CDR3 DNA sequence: TGCGCCAGCAGCCACCACTCCCGGACCCCGGGTCATGGCTACACCTTC.

This chain joins TRBV4-3 and TRBJ1-3, with a possible D match to TRBD1 (6 bases). V was cut by 6 bases and J by 0 bases, with 15 bases left in between. The CDR3 runs to 16 residues. The V gene's germline CDR1 is LGHNA and CDR2 YSLEER. The CDR3 reads CASSRTGRSSGNTIYF. The CDR3 DNA reads as TGCGCCAGCAGTCGAACAGGGAGAAGCTCTGGAAACACCATATATTTT.

The rearrangement uses TRBV4-2 and TRBJ1-1; D is perhaps TRBD1 (5 bases). This CDR3 contains 14 residues. The V gene's germline CDR1 is LGHNA and CDR2 YNFKEQ. Trimming took 3 bases from V and 3 from J, leaving 11 bases between them. The DNA of the CDR3 is TGTGCCAGCAGCCAGGCTGGGGGGGACACTGAAGCTTTCTTT. It translates to CASSQAGGDTEAFF.

J is TRBJ1-4 and V is TRBV24-1; 7 positions agree with TRBD1. CDR3 length: 15 amino acids. J gave up 7 bases and V 1 base, and 5 bases lay outside the gene matches. Germline loops: CDR1 KGHDR, CDR2 SFDVKD. CDR3 in amino acids: CATSDFTGEGEKLFF. CDR3 in DNA: TGTGCCACCAGTGATTTTACAGGGGAGGGTGAAAAACTGTTTTTT.

The chain uses TRBV19 and TRBJ1-5; TRBD1 agrees at 8 bases. The CDR3 is 16 residues long. The junction had 10 bases not matched to a gene; V was cut back by 4 bases and J by 5 bases. Germline values: CDR1 LNHDA, CDR2 SQIVND (reference sequence). CDR3 region: CASSTLGQGGYQPQHF. For the CDR3, the DNA is TGTGCCAGTAGTACCCTCGGACAGGGAGGATATCAGCCCCAGCATTTT.

V gene TRBV6-5 combines with J gene TRBJ2-1, with D possibly matching TRBD2 (6 bases). This CDR3 has 13 amino acids. Trimming took off 7 bases at V and 10 bases at J, with 17 bases between the two ends. The germline V gene encodes CDR1 MNHEY and CDR2 SVGAGI. This CDR3 reads CASKDRVRGEQFF. The CDR3 DNA sequence: TGTGCCAGCAAGGATCGGGTCCGGGGGGAGCAGTTCTTC.

V and J are TRBV7-9 and TRBJ2-7; D is possibly TRBD1 (5 bases). The CDR3 is 12 residues long. V was shortened by 3 bases and J by 3 bases, with 6 bases between the two germline ends. Germline CDR1 and CDR2: SEHNR and FQNEAQ (reference sequence). CDR3 sequence (DNA): TGTGCCAGCAGCTTTGACAGCTACGAGCAGTACTTC. Its translation is CASSFDSYEQYF.

The chain links TRBV5-5 to TRBJ2-2, with TRBD1 matching over 11 bases. The CDR3 contains 15 residues. V trimming: 3 bases; J trimming: 6 bases; junction bases outside the gene matches: 4. Germline CDR1 and CDR2: SGHKS and YYEKEE (reference sequence). The CDR3 DNA is TGTGCCAGCAGCTCCGGGACAGGGGGTGCCGGGGAGCTGTTTTTT. The encoded protein is CASSSGTGGAGELFF.